This TCR beta chain was identified in a study of shared clonotypes between healthy human individuals. Study information: The study used three CD4 naive, three CD4 memory, two CD8 naive and one CD8 memory plate per donor. Study-level points and caveats: Apart from blood, nothing was sampled; tissue repertoires likely differ.

CDR3 length: 17 residues. Germline loops: CDR1 SQVTM, CDR2 ANQGSEA. J lost 5 bases, V lost 2 bases, and 9 bases had no gene match. Generated by immunoSEQ multiplex PCR, the TCRdb table keeps only in-frame clones and is missing some. The repertoire has about 550,000 clones, roughly 95% of them found once; the top ten carry around 0.097%. In the naive CD8 group, cells lacked CD45RO and were positively selected for CCR7, so terminally differentiated effector memory CD45RA+ cells were left out. Every donor, a Caucasian adult, lived in Nashville, Tennessee. Details on this clone: The target antigen is unknown.

This chain uses TRBV29-1 with TRBJ2-2, with TRBD2 matching over 12 bases. The source of this sequence is a woman aged 25 to 39 in good health. Sequenced material: naive CD8+ T cells sorted from blood. CDR3 coding DNA: TGCAGCGTTGAAATTCTAGCGGGAGGGGTGAATACCGGGGAGCTGTTTTTT. Translating gives CSVEILAGGVNTGELFF.